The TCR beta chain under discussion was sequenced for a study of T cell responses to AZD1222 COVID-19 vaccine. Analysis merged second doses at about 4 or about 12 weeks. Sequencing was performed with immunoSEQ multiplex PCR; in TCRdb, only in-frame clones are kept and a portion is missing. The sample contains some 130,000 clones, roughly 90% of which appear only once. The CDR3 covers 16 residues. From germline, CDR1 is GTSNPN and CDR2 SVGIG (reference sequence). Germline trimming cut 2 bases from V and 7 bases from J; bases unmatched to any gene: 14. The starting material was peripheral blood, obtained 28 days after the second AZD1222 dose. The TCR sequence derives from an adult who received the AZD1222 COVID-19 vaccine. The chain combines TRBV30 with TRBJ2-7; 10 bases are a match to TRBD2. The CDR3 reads CAWSTGGLAGAGEQYF. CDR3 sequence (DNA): TGTGCCTGGAGTACCGGAGGTCTAGCGGGAGCAGGGGAGCAGTACTTC.